The T cell receptor (beta chain) described here comes from a study of neurological immune-mediated disorders. The unsorted libraries had their origin in 2 million PBMCs stored at -80 C. Study-wide points: The greatest TCR clonal expansion appeared in HTLV-1-associated myelopathy and the smallest, falling below healthy controls, in multiple sclerosis.

There are 18 residues in the CDR3. J was trimmed by 3 bases and V by 6 bases; bases with no gene match: 15. Germline values: CDR1 MNHEY, CDR2 SVGAGI. With 10-nucleotide random UMIs, 5'RACE was used to make the cDNA. TCRdb reprocessed the 5' RACE reads with MiXCR, giving one entry per CDR3 protein. The sample includes 65,000 to 90,000 distinct CDR3 sequences, about 5.2% of them seen just once. This clonotype was counted at least ten times. Its specificity is not known. The genes are TRBV6-5 and TRBJ2-2; TRBD2 agrees at 8 bases. Specimen: PBMCs. The receptor comes from a woman in her 30s with multiple sclerosis. Here the CDR3 reads CASSQRGRSGGDTGELFF. DNA of the CDR3: TGTGCCAGCAGCCAACGGGGGAGGAGCGGGGGCGACACCGGGGAGCTGTTTTTT.